This T cell receptor beta chain comes out of a study of blood T cell repertoires in COVID-19. Profiled with immunoSEQ multiplex PCR; TCRdb holds only in-frame clones, not every one. The repertoire consists of roughly 130,000 clones, with over 75% occurring once and the leading ten covering about 11%. V shed 6 bases and J shed 6 bases, with 12 bases lying between them. This CDR3 is 13 amino acids long. In germline, CDR1 is MDHEN, CDR2 SYDVKM. This sequence originates from a man between 60 and 70 years old with active or convalescent COVID-19. The chain recombines TRBV28 with TRBJ2-1, with D possibly matching TRBD1 (6 bases). Material: peripheral blood. DNA of the CDR3: TGTGCCAGCAGGACTACAGGGTCCAATGAGCAGTTCTTC. Protein product: CASRTTGSNEQFF.